This entry lists 22 T cell receptor beta chains sequenced from one sample in a study of identical twins. Each CDR3 protein is one row after TCRdb ran MiXCR on the 5' RACE reads. The sample consists of 200,000 to 250,000 distinct CDR3 sequences, about 7.5% of them appearing once. The same sample was also used in a study of yellow fever vaccine responses in identical twins.

The sequenced material came from memory (CD45RO+) T cells sorted from blood. All receptors come from a woman younger than 35 in good health.

The V call is TRBV7-3, the J call TRBJ2-4; TRBD2 matches 8 bases. The CDR3 consists of 14 residues. Germline trimming cut 4 bases from V and 8 bases from J; bases unmatched to any gene: 7. CDR1 and CDR2 (germline): SGHTA, FQGTGA. The CDR3 DNA reads TGTGCCAGCAGCTCTACGGGGGGGCAGGACATTCAGTACTTC. This translates into CASSSTGGQDIQYF.

The J gene is TRBJ2-7, the V gene TRBV7-6, with TRBD1 matching 8 bases. The CDR3 contains 14 residues. The V and J ends lost 4 bases and 4 bases, in that order; junction bases with no gene match: 6. Germline values: CDR1 SGHVS, CDR2 FNYEAQ. The CDR3 coding sequence is TGTGCCAGCAGCTCGCAGGGGGCGCAGTACGAGCAGTACTTC. Translating gives CASSSQGAQYEQYF.

This clonotype was recorded at least ten times. This chain uses TRBV29-1 with TRBJ2-3, with D possibly matching TRBD2 (6 bases). Germline V lookup: CDR1 SQVTM, CDR2 ANQGSEA. This CDR3 has 13 residues. Trimming shortened V by 5 bases and J by 1 base, and 10 bases separated the two germline ends. The CDR3 spells CSVRASGTDTQYF. The CDR3, as DNA: TGCAGCGTTAGGGCTAGCGGCACAGATACGCAGTATTTT.

V and J are TRBV19 and TRBJ2-1, with D maybe TRBD2 (6 bases). The CDR3 is 16 amino acids. Trimming cost V 1 base and J 3 bases, with 13 bases left between them. The V gene's germline CDR1 is LNHDA and CDR2 SQIVND (reference sequence). The CDR3 DNA reads as TGTGCCAGTAGTATAGCGAGCGGGCTACTCTACAATGAGCAGTTCTTC. The encoded protein is CASSIASGLLYNEQFF.

A note on this clonotype: This may stem from a read error, because a much larger clone lies one nucleotide away. The chain uses TRBV29-1 and TRBJ2-1; 10 bases map to TRBD2. The trim removed 7 bases at V and 6 bases at J, leaving 9 bases unmatched. Germline loops: CDR1 SQVTM, CDR2 ANQGSEA. The CDR3 is 14 residues long. CDR3 amino acids: CSGTLAGLSNEQFF. The CDR3 DNA sequence: TGCAGCGGAACACTAGCGGGACTATCCAATGAGCAGTTCTTC.

There are a few counts of this clonotype. The CDR3 DNA follows: TGTGCCAGCAGCGGATTCCGGGGGGGGGATGGCTACACCTTC. This encodes CASSGFRGGDGYTF. The chain employs TRBV9 and TRBJ1-2; D might be TRBD1 (5 bases). Germline V gene data show CDR1 as SGDLS and CDR2 as YYNGEE. V gave up 3 bases and J gave up 6 bases, with 15 bases separating them. This CDR3 comprises 14 residues.

This clonotype was counted at least ten times. V and J are TRBV12-3 or TRBV12-4 and TRBJ1-2; D gene uncertain. The CDR3 totals 13 residues. V shed 5 bases and J shed 1 base, with 8 bases lying between them. CDR3 coding DNA: TGTGCCAGCAGTCCAAAACTTAACTATGGCTACACCTTC. This gives the protein CASSPKLNYGYTF.

This clonotype showed up just a few times. The chain carries TRBV14 and TRBJ2-7; D possibly corresponds to TRBD2 (6 bases). Germline V gene lookup returns CDR1 SGHDN and CDR2 FVKESK. The V gene lost 4 bases and the J gene lost 4 bases, with 17 bases spanning the gap. This CDR3 region has 15 residues. The CDR3 loop reads CASSPPGQAGYEQYF. The CDR3 nucleotides read TGTGCCAGCAGCCCTCCGGGGCAGGCGGGGTACGAGCAGTACTTC.

This clonotype was counted a few times. This chain links TRBV6-6 with TRBJ1-6; D ambiguous. This CDR3 is 12 amino acids long. Germline CDR1 and CDR2: MNHNY and SVGAGI (reference sequence). Between the trimmed V and J ends, which lost 5 bases and 8 bases, there was a span of 7 bases. CDR3 residues: CASSRRDSPLHF. In DNA form, the CDR3 reads TGTGCCAGCAGTCGCCGGGATTCACCCCTCCACTTT.

This clonotype came up many times. The DNA for the CDR3 is TGTGCCAGCATTCGGGACAGTAGCAATCAGCCCCAGCATTTT. Translating gives CASIRDSSNQPQHF. V is TRBV12-3 or TRBV12-4 and J is TRBJ1-5; the match to TRBD1 covers 7 bases. This CDR3 is 14 amino acids long. Trimming cost V 7 bases and J 0 bases; bases outside gene matches: 3.

The sample holds a few counts of this clonotype. V and J are TRBV6-1 and TRBJ2-5; no reliable D call. Germline V gene lookup returns CDR1 MNHNS and CDR2 SASEGT. V lost 5 bases, J lost 2 bases, and 15 bases lay in between. The CDR3 has 15 amino acids. CDR3 sequence: CASSPDRVPQETQYF. In DNA, the CDR3 is TGTGCCAGCAGTCCCGACCGGGTCCCGCAAGAGACCCAGTACTTC.

The CDR3 here is CASSETSGSYNEQFF. The CDR3 DNA is TGTGCCAGCAGCGAAACTAGCGGATCCTACAATGAGCAGTTCTTC. The chain carries TRBV6-4 and TRBJ2-1, with TRBD2 matching over 8 bases. V dropped 6 bases and J dropped 1; count of bases not matched to a gene: 5. The CDR3 runs 15 residues. CDR1 and CDR2 from the germline V gene are MRHNA and SNTAGT.

The sample holds many counts of this clonotype. V and J are TRBV5-1 and TRBJ2-1; 13 bases fit TRBD2. With 3 bases clipped from V and 5 bases from J, the junction kept 8 bases outside the gene matches. The CDR3 contains 17 residues. Germline V lookup: CDR1 SGHRS, CDR2 YFSETQ. CDR3 sequence (DNA): TGCGCCAGCAGCTACGGACTAGCGGGAGTTAAGAACAATGAGCAGTTCTTC. It yields the protein CASSYGLAGVKNNEQFF.

This clonotype was found a few times. The V and J genes are TRBV20-1 and TRBJ2-3; 13 nucleotides agree with TRBD2. This CDR3 has 15 residues. V lost 5 bases, J lost 4 bases, and 6 bases stayed unmatched. In germline, CDR1 is DFQATT, CDR2 SNEGSKA (reference sequence). The CDR3 nucleotides read TGCAGTGCTCCCTGGACTAGCGGGAGTCCAGATACGCAGTATTTT. Translating gives CSAPWTSGSPDTQYF.

This clonotype was detected many times. V is TRBV5-6 and J is TRBJ2-7, with 7 positions matching TRBD1. This CDR3 has 13 amino acids. CDR1 and CDR2 (germline): SGHDT, YYEEEE. V trimming: 7 bases; J trimming: 0 bases; junction bases outside the gene matches: 4. CDR3 in amino acids: CASGRGSSYEQYF. In DNA, the CDR3 is TGTGCCAGCGGCAGGGGGAGCTCCTACGAGCAGTACTTC.

The chain links TRBV20-1 to TRBJ2-4, with a tentative D call TRBD1 (6 bases). CDR1 and CDR2 (germline): DFQATT, SNEGSKA (reference sequence). The CDR3 covers 14 residues. Trimming took off 8 bases at V and 2 bases at J, with 16 bases between the two ends. CDR3 coding DNA: TGCAGTTCACCTTTAGGGACAACCAAAAACATTCAGTACTTC. It yields the protein CSSPLGTTKNIQYF.

This clonotype showed up just a few times. The chain carries TRBV6-2 or TRBV6-3 and TRBJ2-7; the D is unclear. V was clipped by 3 bases and J by 5 bases, with 17 bases between them. This CDR3 comprises 15 residues. Germline values: CDR1 MNHEY, CDR2 SVGEGT. The CDR3 nucleotides read TGTGCCAGCAGTTATCCCCCCCCAGCAATCCACGAGCAGTACTTC. As protein: CASSYPPPAIHEQYF.

The chain is built from TRBV11-2 and TRBJ2-3; no clear D. Germline loops: CDR1 SGHAT, CDR2 FQNNGV. The V end lost 0 bases, the J end lost 1 base, and 8 bases lay between the germline ends. This CDR3 spans 15 amino acids. CDR3 in DNA: TGTGCCAGCAGCTTAGATCGAGCTCGCACAGATACGCAGTATTTT. Translating it yields CASSLDRARTDTQYF.

This clonotype showed up just a few times. The chain combines TRBV7-2 with TRBJ2-3, with 7 bases fitting TRBD2. The V segment lost 8 bases and the J segment 3 bases; nucleotides outside the gene matches: 2. Germline V gene sequence: CDR1 SGHTA, CDR2 FQGNSA. The CDR3 sequence is 12 residues long. The CDR3 bases are TGTGCCAGCCGGGGGGAAACAGATACGCAGTATTTT. Amino acids: CASRGETDTQYF.

Many counts were recorded for this clonotype. This chain links TRBV7-8 with TRBJ2-7; maybe TRBD1 (5 bases). CDR3 length equals 12 residues. Trimming left V 1 base short and J 5 bases short, with 6 bases between. In germline, CDR1 is SGHVS, CDR2 FQNEAQ. DNA of the CDR3: TGTGCCAGCAGCTTAGAAGGGGACGAGCAGTACTTC. Protein sequence: CASSLEGDEQYF.

The chain is built from TRBV15 and TRBJ2-5; 11 positions match TRBD2. The V and J ends lost 0 bases and 2 bases, in that order; junction bases with no gene match: 11. Per the germline V gene, CDR1 is LNHNV and CDR2 is YYDKDF (reference sequence). CDR3 length equals 19 residues. CDR3 DNA: TGTGCCACCAGCAGAGAACCCCTAGCGGGGGGCCTTTGGCAAGAGACCCAGTACTTC. This sequence encodes CATSREPLAGGLWQETQYF.

This clonotype was detected many times. The chain carries TRBV29-1 and TRBJ2-2; 8 positions match TRBD1. Germline V gene sequence: CDR1 SQVTM, CDR2 ANQGSEA. The CDR3 is 15 amino acids. With 0 bases clipped from V and 5 bases from J, the junction kept 5 bases outside the gene matches. The CDR3 DNA reads as TGCAGCGTTGAAGATCCAGGGGGCGGGACCGGGGAGCTGTTTTTT. It is translated as CSVEDPGGGTGELFF.